This T cell receptor beta chain was recovered during a study of post-analysis software for immune sequencing data. For the study at large: There were relapsing-remitting, secondary progressive and progressive-relapsing multiple sclerosis among the disease courses included.

In this sample, this clonotype turned up many times. The antigen is undetermined. The TCR beta cDNA libraries carried unique molecular identifiers. Yield was around 500,000 cDNA molecules from 1 to 10 million T cells. TCRdb called the PCR reads again in MiXCR, with one record for every CDR3 protein. The sample includes hundreds of thousands of distinct CDR3 sequences, about 40% seen only once; the top ten take around 4.8%. The germline gives CDR1 DFQATT, CDR2 SNEGSKA (reference sequence). The CDR3 length is 12 residues. V gave up 0 bases and J gave up 4 bases, with 6 bases separating them. Study-level findings and limits: Controls showed lower frequencies than patients for five TRBV segments, and TRBV5-6, TRBV5-1 and TRBV20-1 were among these.

The V gene is TRBV20-1, the J gene TRBJ1-2; D is undetermined. The specimen was blood. The clonotype was recovered from a girl aged 10 to 17 with multiple sclerosis. The CDR3 DNA follows: TGCAGTGCTAGAGATTTGGGCTATGGCTACACCTTC. As protein: CSARDLGYGYTF.